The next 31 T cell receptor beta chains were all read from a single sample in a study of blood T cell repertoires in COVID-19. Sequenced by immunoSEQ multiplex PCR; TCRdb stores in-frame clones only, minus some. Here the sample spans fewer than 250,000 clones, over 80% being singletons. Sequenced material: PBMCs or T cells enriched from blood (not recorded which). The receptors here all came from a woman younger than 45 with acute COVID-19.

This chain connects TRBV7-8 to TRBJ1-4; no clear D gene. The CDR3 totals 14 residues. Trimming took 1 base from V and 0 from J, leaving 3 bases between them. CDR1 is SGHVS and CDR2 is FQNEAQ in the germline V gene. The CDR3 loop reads CASSLGATNEKLFF. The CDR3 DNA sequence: TGTGCCAGCAGCTTAGGCGCAACTAATGAAAAACTGTTTTTT.

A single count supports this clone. The CDR3 protein is CATSRERGLFYGYTF. The CDR3, as DNA: TGTGCCACCAGCAGAGAAAGAGGACTGTTCTATGGCTACACCTTC. The chain has TRBV15 and TRBJ1-2; D is ambiguous. The CDR3 covers 15 residues. CDR1 is LNHNV and CDR2 is YYDKDF in the germline V gene (reference sequence). Trimming shortened V by 0 bases and J by 4 bases, and 12 bases separated the two germline ends.

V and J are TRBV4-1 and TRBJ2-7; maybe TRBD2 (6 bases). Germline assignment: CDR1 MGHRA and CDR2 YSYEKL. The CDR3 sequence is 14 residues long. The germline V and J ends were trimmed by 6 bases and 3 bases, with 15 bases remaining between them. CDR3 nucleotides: TGCGCCAGCAGTTACGGACTATCCCTCTACGAGCAGTACTTC. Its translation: CASSYGLSLYEQYF.

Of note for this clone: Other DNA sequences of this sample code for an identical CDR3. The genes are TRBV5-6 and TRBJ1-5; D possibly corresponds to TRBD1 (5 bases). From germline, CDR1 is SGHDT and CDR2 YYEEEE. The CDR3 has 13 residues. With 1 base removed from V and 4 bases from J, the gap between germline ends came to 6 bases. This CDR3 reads CASSLRGNQPQHF. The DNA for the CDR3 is TGTGCCAGCAGCTTGCGGGGGAATCAGCCCCAGCATTTT.

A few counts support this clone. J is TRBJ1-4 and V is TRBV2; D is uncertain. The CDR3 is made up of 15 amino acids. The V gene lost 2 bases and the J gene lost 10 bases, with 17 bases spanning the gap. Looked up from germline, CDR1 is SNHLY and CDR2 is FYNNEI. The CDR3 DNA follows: TGTGCCAGCAGTGAAATGGGTTCCATCGAGGCAAAACTGTTTTTT. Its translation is CASSEMGSIEAKLFF.

The CDR3 here is CSAVRGGMNTEAFF. As DNA, the CDR3 is TGCAGCGCAGTTCGGGGGGGAATGAACACTGAAGCTTTCTTT. This rearrangement joins TRBV29-1 to TRBJ1-1; possible D gene TRBD1, 5 bases. CDR3 length: 14 amino acids. Germline CDR1 SQVTM, CDR2 ANQGSEA. With 7 bases removed from V and 0 bases from J, the gap between germline ends came to 15 bases.

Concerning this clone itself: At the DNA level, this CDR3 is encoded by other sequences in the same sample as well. The CDR3 region has the DNA TGTGCCAGCTCACTCGGACAGGGTGAGACCGGGGAGCTGTTTTTT. Protein sequence: CASSLGQGETGELFF. The chain recombines TRBV18 with TRBJ2-2, with 8 bases fitting TRBD1. From germline, CDR1 is KGHSH and CDR2 LQKENI. The CDR3 has 15 amino acids. Trimming at V came to 4 bases and at J to 5 bases, leaving 6 bases not matched to a gene.

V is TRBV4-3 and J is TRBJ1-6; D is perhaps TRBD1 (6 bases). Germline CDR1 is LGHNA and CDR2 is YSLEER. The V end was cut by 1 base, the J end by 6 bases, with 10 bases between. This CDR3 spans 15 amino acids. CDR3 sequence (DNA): TGCGCCAGCAGCCAAGCCCGGGGGGCTAATTCACCCCTCCACTTT. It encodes CASSQARGANSPLHF.

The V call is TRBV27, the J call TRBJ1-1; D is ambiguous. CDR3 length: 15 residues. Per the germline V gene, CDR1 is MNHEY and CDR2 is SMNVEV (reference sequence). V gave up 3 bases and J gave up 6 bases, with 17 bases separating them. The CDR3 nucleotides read TGTGCCAGCAGTTTGTATTCGGAGGGCATCGCTGAAGCTTTCTTT. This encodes CASSLYSEGIAEAFF.

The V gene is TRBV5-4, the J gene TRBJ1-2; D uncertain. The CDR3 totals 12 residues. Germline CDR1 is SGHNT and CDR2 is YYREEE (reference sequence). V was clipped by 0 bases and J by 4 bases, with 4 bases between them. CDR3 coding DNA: TGTGCCAGCAGCTTGGACACCTATGGCTACACCTTC. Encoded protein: CASSLDTYGYTF.

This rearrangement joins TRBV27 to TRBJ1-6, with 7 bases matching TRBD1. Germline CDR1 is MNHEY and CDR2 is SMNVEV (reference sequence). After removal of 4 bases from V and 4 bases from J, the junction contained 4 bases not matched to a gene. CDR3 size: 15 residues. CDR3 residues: CASSSGTAYNSPLHF. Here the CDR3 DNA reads TGTGCCAGCAGTTCAGGGACAGCTTATAATTCACCCCTCCACTTT.

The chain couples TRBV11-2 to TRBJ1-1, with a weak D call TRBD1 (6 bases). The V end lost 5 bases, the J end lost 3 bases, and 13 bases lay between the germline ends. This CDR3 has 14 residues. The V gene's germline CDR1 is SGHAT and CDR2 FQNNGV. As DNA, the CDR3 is TGTGCCAGCAGCCCAGGGGCCCCGCACACTGAAGCTTTCTTT. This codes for CASSPGAPHTEAFF.

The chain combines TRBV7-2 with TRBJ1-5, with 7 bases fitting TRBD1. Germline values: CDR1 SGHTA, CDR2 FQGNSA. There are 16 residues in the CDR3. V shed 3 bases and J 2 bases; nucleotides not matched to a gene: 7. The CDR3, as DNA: TGTGCCAGCAGCTTCAGCAGGGGGGAGGGCAATCAGCCCCAGCATTTT. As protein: CASSFSRGEGNQPQHF.

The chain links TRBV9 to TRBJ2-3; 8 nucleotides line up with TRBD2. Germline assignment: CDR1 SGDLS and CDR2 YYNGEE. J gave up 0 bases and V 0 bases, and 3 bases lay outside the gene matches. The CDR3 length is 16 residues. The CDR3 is CASSVAAGASTDTQYF. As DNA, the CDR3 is TGTGCCAGCAGCGTAGCAGCGGGGGCCAGCACAGATACGCAGTATTTT.

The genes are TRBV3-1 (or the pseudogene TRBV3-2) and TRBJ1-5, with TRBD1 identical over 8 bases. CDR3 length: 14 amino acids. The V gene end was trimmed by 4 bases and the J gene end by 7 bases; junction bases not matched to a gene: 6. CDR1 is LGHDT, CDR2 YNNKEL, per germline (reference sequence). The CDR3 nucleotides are TGTGCCAGCAGCCGGCAGGGGGCACAGCAGCCCCAGCATTTT. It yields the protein CASSRQGAQQPQHF.

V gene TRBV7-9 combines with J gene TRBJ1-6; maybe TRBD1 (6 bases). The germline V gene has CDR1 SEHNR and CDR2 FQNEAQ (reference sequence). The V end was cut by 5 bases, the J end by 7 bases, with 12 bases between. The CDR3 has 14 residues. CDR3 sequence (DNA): TGTGCCAGCAGCACGGGACAAGGGAATTCACCCCTCCACTTT. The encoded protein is CASSTGQGNSPLHF. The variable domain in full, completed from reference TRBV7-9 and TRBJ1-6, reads DTGVSQNPRHKITKRGQNVTFRCDPISEHNRLYWYRQTLGQGPEFLTYFQNEAQLEKSRLLSDRFSAERPKGSFSTLEIQRTEQGDSAMYLCASSTGQGNSPLHFGNGTRLTVT.

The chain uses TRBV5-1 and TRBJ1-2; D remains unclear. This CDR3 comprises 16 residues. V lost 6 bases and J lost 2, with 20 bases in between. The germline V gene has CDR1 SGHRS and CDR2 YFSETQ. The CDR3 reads CASTPQTSGPNYGYTF. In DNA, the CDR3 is TGCGCCAGCACCCCACAAACCAGCGGCCCCAACTATGGCTACACCTTC.

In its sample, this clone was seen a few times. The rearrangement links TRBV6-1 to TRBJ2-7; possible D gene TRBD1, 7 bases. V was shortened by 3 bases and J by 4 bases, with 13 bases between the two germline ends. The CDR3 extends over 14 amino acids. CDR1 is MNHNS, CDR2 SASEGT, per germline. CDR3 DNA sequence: TGTGCCAGCAGTGAGGGGGGACAGAAATACGAGCAGTACTTC. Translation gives CASSEGGQKYEQYF.

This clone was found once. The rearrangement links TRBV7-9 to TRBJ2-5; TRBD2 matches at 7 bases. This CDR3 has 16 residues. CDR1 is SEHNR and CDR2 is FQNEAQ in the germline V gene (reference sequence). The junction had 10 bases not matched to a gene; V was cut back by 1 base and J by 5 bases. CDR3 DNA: TGTGCCAGCAGCTTAGGAGCTAGCGGCGCTCCGGAGACCCAGTACTTC. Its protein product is CASSLGASGAPETQYF.

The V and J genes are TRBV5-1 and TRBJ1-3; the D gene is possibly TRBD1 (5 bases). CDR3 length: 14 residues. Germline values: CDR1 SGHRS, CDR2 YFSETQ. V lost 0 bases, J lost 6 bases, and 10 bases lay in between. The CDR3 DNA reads TGCGCCAGCAGCTTGGACGGGGGTCTAAACACCATATATTTT. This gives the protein CASSLDGGLNTIYF.

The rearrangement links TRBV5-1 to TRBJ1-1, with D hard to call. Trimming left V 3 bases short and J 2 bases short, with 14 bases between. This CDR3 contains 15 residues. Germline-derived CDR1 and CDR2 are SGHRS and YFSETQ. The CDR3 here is CASSSSRGGNTEAFF. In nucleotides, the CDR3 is TGCGCCAGCAGCTCCAGCCGAGGAGGAAACACTGAAGCTTTCTTT.

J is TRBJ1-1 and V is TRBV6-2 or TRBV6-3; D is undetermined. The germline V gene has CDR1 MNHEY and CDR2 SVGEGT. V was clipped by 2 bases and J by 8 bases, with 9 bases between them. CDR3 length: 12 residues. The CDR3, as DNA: TGTGCCAGCAGTTACACTGTCACGGAAGCTTTCTTT. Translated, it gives CASSYTVTEAFF.

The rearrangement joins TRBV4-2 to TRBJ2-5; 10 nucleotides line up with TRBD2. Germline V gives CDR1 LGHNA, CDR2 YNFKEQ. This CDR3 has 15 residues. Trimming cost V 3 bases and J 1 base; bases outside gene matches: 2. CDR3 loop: CASSQERGGQETQYF. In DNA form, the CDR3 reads TGTGCCAGCAGCCAGGAGCGGGGGGGCCAAGAGACCCAGTACTTC.

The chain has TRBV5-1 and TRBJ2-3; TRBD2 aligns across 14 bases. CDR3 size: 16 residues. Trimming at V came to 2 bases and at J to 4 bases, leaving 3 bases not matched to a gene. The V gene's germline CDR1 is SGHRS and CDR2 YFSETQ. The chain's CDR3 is CASSFGLAGGSDTQYF. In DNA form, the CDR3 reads TGCGCCAGCAGCTTCGGACTAGCGGGGGGCTCAGATACGCAGTATTTT.

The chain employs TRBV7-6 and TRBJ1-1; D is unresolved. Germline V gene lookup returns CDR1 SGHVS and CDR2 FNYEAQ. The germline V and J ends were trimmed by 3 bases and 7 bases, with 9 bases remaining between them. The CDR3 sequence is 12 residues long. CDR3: CASSFGEGEAFF. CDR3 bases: TGTGCCAGCAGCTTCGGGGAGGGTGAAGCTTTCTTT.

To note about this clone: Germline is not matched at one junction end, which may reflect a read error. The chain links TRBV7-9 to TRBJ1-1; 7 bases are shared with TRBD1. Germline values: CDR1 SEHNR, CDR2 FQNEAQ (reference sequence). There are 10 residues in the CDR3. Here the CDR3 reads CASSLAGQEF. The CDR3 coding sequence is TGTGCCAGCAGCTTAGCCGGACAGGAGTTT.

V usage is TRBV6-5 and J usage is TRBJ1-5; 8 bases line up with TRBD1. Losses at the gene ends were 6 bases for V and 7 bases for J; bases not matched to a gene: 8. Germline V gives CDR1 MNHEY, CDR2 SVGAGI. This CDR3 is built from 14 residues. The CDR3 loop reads CASRRTGWGQPQHF. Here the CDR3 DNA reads TGTGCCAGCAGACGGACAGGGTGGGGGCAGCCCCAGCATTTT.

The CDR3 DNA reads TGCGCCAGCAGTCCGGACAGGGGGCGCCTCATGAAAAACAATGAGCAGTTCTTC. Amino acids: CASSPDRGRLMKNNEQFF. The chain couples TRBV4-1 to TRBJ2-1; 11 bases map to TRBD1. The CDR3 has 18 amino acids. The ends lost 6 bases at V and 5 bases at J; junction bases unmatched: 15. CDR1 is MGHRA, CDR2 YSYEKL, per germline.

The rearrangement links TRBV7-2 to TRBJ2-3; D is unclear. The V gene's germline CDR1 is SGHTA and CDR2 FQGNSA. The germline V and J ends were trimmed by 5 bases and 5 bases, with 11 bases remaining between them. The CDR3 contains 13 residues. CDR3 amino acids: CASSNPTGDTQYF. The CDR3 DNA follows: TGTGCCAGCAGCAACCCGACGGGAGATACGCAGTATTTT.

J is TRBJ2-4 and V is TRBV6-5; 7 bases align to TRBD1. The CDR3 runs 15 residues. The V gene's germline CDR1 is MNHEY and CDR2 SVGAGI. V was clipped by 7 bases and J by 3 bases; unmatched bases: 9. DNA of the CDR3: TGTGCCAGCATAGATAGGGGGCAAGACAAAAACATTCAGTACTTC. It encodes CASIDRGQDKNIQYF.

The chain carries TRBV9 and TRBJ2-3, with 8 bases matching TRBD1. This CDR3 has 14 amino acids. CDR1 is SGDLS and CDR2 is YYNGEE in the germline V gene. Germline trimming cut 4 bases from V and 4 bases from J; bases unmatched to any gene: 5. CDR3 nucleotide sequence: TGTGCCAGCAGCACGCGACAGGGGCCAGATACGCAGTATTTT. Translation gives CASSTRQGPDTQYF.